This TCR beta chain appears in the sequencing data of a study of blood T cell repertoires in COVID-19. Overall study: Sources were T cells, B-cell-depleted T cells, or PBMCs; the material itself was cDNA or gDNA.

The CDR3 has 11 amino acids. Per the germline V gene, CDR1 is MDHEN and CDR2 is SYDVKM. This table comes from immunoSEQ multiplex PCR, and its TCRdb copy is limited to in-frame clones, with some not included. This sample yields some 250,000 clones, of which around 88% are seen a single time; 8% to 10% belongs to the top ten. The sequencing input was PBMCs or T cells enriched from blood (not recorded which). The TCR comes from a middle-aged man who had recovered from COVID-19. The chain recombines TRBV28 with TRBJ1-2; 7 positions match TRBD1. DNA of the CDR3: TGTTCGACCGGGACAGTCTATGGCTACACCTTC. It translates to CSTGTVYGYTF.